The T cell receptor beta chain under discussion was sequenced for a study of control samples from healthy donors and cancer patients. V gave up 0 bases and J gave up 6 bases, with 8 bases separating them. Per germline, CDR1 LNHNV and CDR2 YYDKDF (reference sequence). CDR3 length: 14 residues. Sequenced by immunoSEQ multiplex PCR; TCRdb stores in-frame clones only, minus some. The top ten hold around 3.3% of the sample, which has about 120,000 clones, about 87% seen once. Specimen: blood. The source is a man in his forties or fifties in good health. The V gene is TRBV15, the J gene TRBJ2-2; TRBD1 might be the D (5 bases). CDR3 loop: CATSRDLRAGELFF. The CDR3 DNA reads TGTGCCACCAGCAGAGATCTCAGGGCCGGGGAGCTGTTTTTT.